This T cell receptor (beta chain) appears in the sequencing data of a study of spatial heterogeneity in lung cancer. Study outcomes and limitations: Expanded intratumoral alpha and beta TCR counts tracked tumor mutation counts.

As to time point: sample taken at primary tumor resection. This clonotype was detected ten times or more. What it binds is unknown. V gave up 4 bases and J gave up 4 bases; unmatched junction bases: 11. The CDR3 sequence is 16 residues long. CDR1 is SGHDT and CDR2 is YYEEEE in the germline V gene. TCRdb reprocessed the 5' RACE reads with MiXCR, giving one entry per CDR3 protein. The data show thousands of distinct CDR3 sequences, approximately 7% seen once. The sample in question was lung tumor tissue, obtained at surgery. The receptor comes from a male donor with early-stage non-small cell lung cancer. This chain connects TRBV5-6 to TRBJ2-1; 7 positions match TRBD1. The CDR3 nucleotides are TGTGCCAGCAGCCTTCCGGGACAGAATACTTACAATGAGCAGTTCTTC. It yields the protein CASSLPGQNTYNEQFF.